This TCR beta chain was profiled in a study of blood T cell repertoires in COVID-19. In the study overall: Sites across the United States, Italy and Spain contributed samples from acute and convalescent COVID-19. T cells, B-cell-depleted T cells, or PBMCs supplied cDNA or gDNA.

The CDR3 has 13 residues. The V end lost 5 bases, the J end lost 1 base, and 8 bases lay between the germline ends. Germline V gene lookup returns CDR1 SGHVS and CDR2 FNYEAQ. In the case of this clone: Other DNA sequences in the same sample also yield this CDR3.

Original processing methods: It was from reference gene primer amplification that nucleated cell counts were estimated. TCRdb's table, derived via immunoSEQ multiplex PCR, lists solely in-frame clones and lacks some. V and J calls and clone size are given by that table; D and trimming were obtained from the DNA. The sample has more than 200,000 clones; more than 75% are singletons. J is TRBJ1-1 and V is TRBV7-6, with D possibly TRBD1 on 5 matching bases. The material sequenced was peripheral blood. This clonotype was sampled from a man in his fifties with acute or convalescent COVID-19. The CDR3 loop reads CASSLGQNTEAFF. CDR3 bases: TGTGCCAGCAGCCTCGGACAGAACACTGAAGCTTTCTTT.